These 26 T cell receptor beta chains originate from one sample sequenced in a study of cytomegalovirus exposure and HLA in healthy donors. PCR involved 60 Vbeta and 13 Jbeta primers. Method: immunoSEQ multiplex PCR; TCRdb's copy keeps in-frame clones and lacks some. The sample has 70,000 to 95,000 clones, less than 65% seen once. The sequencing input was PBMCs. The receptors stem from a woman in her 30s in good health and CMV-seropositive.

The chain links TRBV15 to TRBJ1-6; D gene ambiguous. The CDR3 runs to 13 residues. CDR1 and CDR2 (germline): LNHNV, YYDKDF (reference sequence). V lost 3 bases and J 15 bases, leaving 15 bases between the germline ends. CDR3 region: CATSRDYSVILHF. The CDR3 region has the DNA TGTGCCACCAGCAGGGACTACTCTGTTATCCTCCACTTT.

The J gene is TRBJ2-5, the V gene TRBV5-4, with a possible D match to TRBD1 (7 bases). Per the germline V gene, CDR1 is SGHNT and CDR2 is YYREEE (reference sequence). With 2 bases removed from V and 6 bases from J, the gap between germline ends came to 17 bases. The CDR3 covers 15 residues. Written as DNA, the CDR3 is TGTGCCAGCAGCTTCCATGGCAGGGGGGAACAGACCCAGTACTTC. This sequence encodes CASSFHGRGEQTQYF.

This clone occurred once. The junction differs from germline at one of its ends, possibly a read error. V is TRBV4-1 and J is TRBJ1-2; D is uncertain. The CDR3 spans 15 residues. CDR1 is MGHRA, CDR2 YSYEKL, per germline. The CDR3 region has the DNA TGCGCCAGCAGCCAATCCCGGGGAGGCAACTATGGCTACCCCTTC. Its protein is CASSQSRGGNYGYPF.

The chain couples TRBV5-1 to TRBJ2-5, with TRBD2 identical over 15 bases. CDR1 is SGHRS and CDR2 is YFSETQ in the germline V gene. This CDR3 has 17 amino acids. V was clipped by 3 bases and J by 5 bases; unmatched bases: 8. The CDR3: CASSSGLAGGLRETQYF. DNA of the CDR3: TGCGCCAGCAGCTCCGGACTAGCGGGGGGGCTTAGGGAGACCCAGTACTTC.

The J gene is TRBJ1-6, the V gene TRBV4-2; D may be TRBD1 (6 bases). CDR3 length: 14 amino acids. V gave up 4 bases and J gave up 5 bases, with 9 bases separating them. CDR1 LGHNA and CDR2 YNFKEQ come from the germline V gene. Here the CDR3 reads CASSLRGNNSPLHF. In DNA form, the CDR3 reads TGTGCCAGCAGCCTAAGGGGGAATAATTCACCCCTCCACTTT.

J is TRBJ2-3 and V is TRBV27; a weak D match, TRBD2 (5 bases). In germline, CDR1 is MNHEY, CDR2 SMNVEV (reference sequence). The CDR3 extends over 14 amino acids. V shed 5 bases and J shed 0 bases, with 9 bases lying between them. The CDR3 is CASSPRGSTDTQYF. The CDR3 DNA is TGTGCCAGCAGTCCTCGGGGAAGCACAGATACGCAGTATTTT.

CDR3 sequence reads: CASSQLDIQYF. DNA for the CDR3: TGCGCCAGCAGCCAACTAGACATTCAGTACTTC. The rearrangement joins TRBV4-1 to TRBJ2-4; D not certain. The CDR3 extends over 11 amino acids. V was clipped by 2 bases and J by 8 bases, with 4 bases between them. Germline V gene data show CDR1 as MGHRA and CDR2 as YSYEKL.

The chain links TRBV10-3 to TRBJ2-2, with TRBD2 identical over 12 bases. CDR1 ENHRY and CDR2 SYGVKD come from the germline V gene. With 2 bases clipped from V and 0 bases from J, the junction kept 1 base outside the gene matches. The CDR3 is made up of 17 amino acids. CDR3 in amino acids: CAISELAGGSNTGELFF. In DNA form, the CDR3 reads TGTGCCATCAGTGAGCTAGCGGGGGGGTCGAACACCGGGGAGCTGTTTTTT.

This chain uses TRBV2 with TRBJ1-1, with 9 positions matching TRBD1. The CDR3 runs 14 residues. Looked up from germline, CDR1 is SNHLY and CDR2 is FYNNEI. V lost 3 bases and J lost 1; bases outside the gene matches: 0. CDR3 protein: CASSEGQGNTEAFF. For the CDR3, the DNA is TGTGCCAGCAGTGAGGGACAGGGGAACACTGAAGCTTTCTTT. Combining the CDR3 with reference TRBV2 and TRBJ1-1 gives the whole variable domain EPEVTQTPSHQVTQMGQEVILRCVPISNHLYFYWYRQILGQKVEFLVSFYNNEISEKSEIFDDQFSVERPDGSNFTLKIRSTKLEDSAMYFCASSEGQGNTEAFFGQGTRLTVV.

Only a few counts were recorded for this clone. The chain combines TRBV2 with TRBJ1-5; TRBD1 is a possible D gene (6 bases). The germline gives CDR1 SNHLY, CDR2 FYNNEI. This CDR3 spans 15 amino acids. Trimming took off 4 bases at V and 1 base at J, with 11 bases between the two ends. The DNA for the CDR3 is TGTGCCAGCAGTGCAGTAGGGGGAAGCAATCAGCCCCAGCATTTT. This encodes CASSAVGGSNQPQHF.

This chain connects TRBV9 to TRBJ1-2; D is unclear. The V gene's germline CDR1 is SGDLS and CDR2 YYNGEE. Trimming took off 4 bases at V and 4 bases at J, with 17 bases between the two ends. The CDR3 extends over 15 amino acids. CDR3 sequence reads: CASSPQNKIFYGYTF. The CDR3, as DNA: TGTGCCAGCAGCCCCCAGAACAAAATCTTCTATGGCTACACCTTC.

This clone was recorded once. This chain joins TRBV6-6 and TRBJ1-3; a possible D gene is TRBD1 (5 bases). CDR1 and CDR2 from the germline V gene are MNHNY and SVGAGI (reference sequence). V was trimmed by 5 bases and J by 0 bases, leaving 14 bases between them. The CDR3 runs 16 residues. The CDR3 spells CASSLRQSYSGNTIYF. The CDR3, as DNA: TGTGCCAGCAGTCTCCGACAGTCTTACTCTGGAAACACCATATATTTT.

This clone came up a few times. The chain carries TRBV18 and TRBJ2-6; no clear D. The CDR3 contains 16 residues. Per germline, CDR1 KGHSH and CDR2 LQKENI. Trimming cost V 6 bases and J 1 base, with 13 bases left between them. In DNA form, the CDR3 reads TGTGCCAGCTCGCCCCTTGCAGGTTCTGGGGCCAACGTCCTGACTTTC. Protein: CASSPLAGSGANVLTF. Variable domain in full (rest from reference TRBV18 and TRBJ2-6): NAGVMQNPRHLVRRRGQEARLRCSPMKGHSHVYWYRQLPEEGLKFMVYLQKENIIDESGMPKERFSAEFPKEGPSILRIQQVVRGDSAAYFCASSPLAGSGANVLTFGAGSRLTVL.

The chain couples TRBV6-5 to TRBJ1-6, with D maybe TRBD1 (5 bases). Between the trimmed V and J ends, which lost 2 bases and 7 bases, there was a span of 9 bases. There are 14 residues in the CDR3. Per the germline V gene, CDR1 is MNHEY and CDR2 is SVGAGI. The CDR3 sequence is CASSYQGGNSPLHF. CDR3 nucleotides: TGTGCCAGCAGTTACCAGGGAGGAAATTCACCCCTCCACTTT.

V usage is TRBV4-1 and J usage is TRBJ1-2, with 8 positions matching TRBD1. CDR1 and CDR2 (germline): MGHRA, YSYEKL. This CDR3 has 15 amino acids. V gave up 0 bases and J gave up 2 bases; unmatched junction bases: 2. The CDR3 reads CASSQDRDRNYGYTF. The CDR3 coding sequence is TGCGCCAGCAGCCAAGATAGGGACAGGAACTATGGCTACACCTTC.

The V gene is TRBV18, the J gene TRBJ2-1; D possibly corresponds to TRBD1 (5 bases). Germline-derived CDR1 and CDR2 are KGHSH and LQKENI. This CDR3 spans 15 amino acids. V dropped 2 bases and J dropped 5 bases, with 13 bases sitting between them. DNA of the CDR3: TGTGCCAGCTCACCAAATAGGGGTACCGACAATGAGCAGTTCTTC. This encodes CASSPNRGTDNEQFF.

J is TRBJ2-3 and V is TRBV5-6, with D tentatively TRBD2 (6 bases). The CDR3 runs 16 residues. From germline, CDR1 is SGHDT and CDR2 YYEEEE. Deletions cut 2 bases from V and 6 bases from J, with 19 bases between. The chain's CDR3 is CASSLKTWGVPDTQYF. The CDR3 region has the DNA TGTGCCAGCAGCTTAAAAACGTGGGGGGTGCCCGATACGCAGTATTTT.

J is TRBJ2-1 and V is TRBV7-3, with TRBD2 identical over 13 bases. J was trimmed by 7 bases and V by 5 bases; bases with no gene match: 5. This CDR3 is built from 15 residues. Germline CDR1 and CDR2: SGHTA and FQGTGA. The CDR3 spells CASSVGTSGANEQFF. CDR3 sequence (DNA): TGTGCCAGCAGCGTCGGGACTAGCGGGGCTAATGAGCAGTTCTTC.

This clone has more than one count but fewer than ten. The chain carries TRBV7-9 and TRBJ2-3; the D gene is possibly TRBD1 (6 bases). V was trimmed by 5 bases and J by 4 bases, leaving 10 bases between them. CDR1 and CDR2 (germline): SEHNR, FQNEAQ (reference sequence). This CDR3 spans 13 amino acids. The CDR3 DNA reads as TGTGCCAGCAGCCCCAGGGGCCCAGATACGCAGTATTTT. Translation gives CASSPRGPDTQYF.

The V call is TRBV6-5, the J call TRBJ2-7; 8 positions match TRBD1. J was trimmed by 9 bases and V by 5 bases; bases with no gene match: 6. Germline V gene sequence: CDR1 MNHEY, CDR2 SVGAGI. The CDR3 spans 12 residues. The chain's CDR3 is CASSGQGGVQYF. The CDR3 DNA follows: TGTGCCAGCAGTGGACAGGGTGGGGTGCAGTACTTC.

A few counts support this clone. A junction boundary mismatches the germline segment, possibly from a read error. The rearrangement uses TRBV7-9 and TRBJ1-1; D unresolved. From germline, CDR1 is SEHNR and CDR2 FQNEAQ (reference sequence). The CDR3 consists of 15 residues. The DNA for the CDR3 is TGCGCCAGCAGCCAGGACTCTAGTTGGAACACTGAAGCTTTCTTT. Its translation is CASSQDSSWNTEAFF.

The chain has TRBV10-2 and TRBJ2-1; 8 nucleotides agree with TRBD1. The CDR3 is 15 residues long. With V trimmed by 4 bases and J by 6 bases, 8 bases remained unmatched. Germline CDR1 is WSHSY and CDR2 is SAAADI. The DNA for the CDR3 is TGCGCCAGCAGTGGGGGACAGGTGGGCGGCAATGAGCAGTTCTTC. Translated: CASSGGQVGGNEQFF.

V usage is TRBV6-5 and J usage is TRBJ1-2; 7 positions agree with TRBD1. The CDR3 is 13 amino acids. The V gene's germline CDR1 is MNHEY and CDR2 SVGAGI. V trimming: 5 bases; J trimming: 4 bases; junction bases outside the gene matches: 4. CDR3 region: CASSEGTVYGYTF. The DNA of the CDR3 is TGTGCCAGCAGTGAGGGGACAGTCTATGGCTACACCTTC.

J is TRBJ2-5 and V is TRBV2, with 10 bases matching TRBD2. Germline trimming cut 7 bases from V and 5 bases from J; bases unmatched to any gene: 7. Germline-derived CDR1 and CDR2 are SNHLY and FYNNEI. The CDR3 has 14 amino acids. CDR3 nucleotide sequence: TGTGCCAGCACCCGAGCGGGGGGGCCGGAGACCCAGTACTTC. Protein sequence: CASTRAGGPETQYF.

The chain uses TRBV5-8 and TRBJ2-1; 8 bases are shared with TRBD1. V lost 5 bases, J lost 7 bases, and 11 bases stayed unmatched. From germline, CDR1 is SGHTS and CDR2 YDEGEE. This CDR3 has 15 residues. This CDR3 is CASRSGAGGGNEQFF. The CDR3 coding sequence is TGTGCCAGCAGGTCCGGGGCAGGGGGCGGGAATGAGCAGTTCTTC.

The DNA of the CDR3 is TGTGCCAGCAGCGTACGGGCCCAGCATTTT. Protein product: CASSVRAQHF. The chain carries TRBV9 and TRBJ1-5; no clear D gene. Trimming removed 1 base from V and 11 bases from J, with 4 bases in between. The CDR3 consists of 10 residues. Germline V gene data show CDR1 as SGDLS and CDR2 as YYNGEE.